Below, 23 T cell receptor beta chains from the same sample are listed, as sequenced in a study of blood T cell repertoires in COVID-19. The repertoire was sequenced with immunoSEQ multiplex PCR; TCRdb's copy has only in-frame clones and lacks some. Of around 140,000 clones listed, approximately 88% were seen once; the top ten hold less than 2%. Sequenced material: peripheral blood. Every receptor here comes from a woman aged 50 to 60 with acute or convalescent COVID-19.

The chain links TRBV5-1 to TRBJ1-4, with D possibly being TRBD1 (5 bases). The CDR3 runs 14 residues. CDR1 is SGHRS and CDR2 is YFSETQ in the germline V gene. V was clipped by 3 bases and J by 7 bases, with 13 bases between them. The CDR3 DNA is TGCGCCAGCAGCTGGGGAACAGGCGGTGAAAAACTGTTTTTT. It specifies CASSWGTGGEKLFF.

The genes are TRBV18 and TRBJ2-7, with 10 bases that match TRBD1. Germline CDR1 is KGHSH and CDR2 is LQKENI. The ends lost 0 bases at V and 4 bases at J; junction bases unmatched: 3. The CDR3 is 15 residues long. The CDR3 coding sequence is TGTGCCAGCTCACCACCCGGACAGGGGGAATACGAGCAGTACTTC. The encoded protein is CASSPPGQGEYEQYF.

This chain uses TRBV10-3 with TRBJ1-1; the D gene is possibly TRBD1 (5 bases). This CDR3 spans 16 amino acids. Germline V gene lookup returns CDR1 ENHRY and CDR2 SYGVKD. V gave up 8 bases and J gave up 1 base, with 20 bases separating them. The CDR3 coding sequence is TGTGCCATCTCCCGGGGGGAAAGGCTGCGGAACACTGAAGCTTTCTTT. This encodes CAISRGERLRNTEAFF.

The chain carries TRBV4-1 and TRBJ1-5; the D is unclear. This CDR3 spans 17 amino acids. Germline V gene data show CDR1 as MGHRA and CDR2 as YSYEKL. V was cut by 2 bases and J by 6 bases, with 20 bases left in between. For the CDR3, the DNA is TGCGCCAGCAGCCAATCAGGCCCTACAAGGCGGGGTCAGCCCCAGCATTTT. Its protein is CASSQSGPTRRGQPQHF.

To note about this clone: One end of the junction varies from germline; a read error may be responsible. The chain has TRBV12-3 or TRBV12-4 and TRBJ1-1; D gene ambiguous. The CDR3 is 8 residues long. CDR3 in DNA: TGTGCCAGTTCTGAGGCTTTCTTT. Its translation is CASSEAFF.

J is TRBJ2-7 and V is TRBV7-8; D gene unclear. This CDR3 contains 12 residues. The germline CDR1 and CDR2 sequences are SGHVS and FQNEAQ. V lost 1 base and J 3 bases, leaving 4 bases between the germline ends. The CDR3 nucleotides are TGTGCCAGCAGCTTAGATCTCTACGAGCAGTACTTC. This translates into CASSLDLYEQYF.

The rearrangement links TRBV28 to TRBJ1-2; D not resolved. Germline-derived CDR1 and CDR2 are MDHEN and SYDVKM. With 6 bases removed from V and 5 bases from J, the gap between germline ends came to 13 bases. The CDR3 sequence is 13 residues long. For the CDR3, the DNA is TGTGCCAGCAGCCTCGGCGGCCGATATGGCTACACCTTC. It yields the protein CASSLGGRYGYTF.

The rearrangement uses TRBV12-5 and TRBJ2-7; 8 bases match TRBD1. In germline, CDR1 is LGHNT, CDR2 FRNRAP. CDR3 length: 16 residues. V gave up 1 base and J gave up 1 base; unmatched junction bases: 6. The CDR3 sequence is CASGLAGQGRSYEQYF. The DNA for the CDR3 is TGTGCTAGTGGTTTGGCTGGACAGGGAAGATCCTACGAGCAGTACTTC.

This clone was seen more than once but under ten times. CDR3 loop: CASSAAGTGGHEQYF. CDR3 coding DNA: TGCGCCAGCAGTGCTGCCGGGACAGGGGGCCACGAGCAGTACTTC. This rearrangement joins TRBV10-1 to TRBJ2-7; 12 bases map to TRBD1. Germline V gives CDR1 WNHNN, CDR2 SYGVQD (reference sequence). The CDR3 spans 15 residues. With V trimmed by 4 bases and J by 5 bases, 6 bases remained unmatched.

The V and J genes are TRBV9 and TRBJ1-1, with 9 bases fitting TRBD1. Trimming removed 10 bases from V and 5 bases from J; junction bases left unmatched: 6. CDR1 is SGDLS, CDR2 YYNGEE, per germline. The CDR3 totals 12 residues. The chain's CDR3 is CASSDRGTEAFF. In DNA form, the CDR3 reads TGTGCCTCGTCGGACAGGGGAACTGAAGCTTTCTTT.

The CDR3 sequence: CASDPGRGSEAFF. CDR3 bases: TGTGCCAGCGATCCAGGGCGCGGGAGTGAAGCTTTCTTT. The chain is built from TRBV5-4 and TRBJ1-1; perhaps TRBD1 as D (5 bases). The CDR3 runs to 13 residues. The V end was cut by 7 bases, the J end by 7 bases, with 17 bases between. Germline assignment: CDR1 SGHNT and CDR2 YYREEE (reference sequence).

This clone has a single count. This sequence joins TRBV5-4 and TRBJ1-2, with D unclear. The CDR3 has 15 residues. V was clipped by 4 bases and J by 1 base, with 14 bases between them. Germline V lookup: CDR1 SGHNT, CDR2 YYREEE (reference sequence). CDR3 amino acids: CASSPGGGINYGYTF. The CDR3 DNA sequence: TGTGCCAGCAGCCCTGGAGGAGGGATTAACTATGGCTACACCTTC. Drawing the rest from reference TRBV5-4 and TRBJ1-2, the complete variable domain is ETGVTQSPTHLIKTRGQQVTLRCSSQSGHNTVSWYQQALGQGPQFIFQYYREEENGRGNFPPRFSGLQFPNYSSELNVNALELDDSALYLCASSPGGGINYGYTFGSGTRLTVV.

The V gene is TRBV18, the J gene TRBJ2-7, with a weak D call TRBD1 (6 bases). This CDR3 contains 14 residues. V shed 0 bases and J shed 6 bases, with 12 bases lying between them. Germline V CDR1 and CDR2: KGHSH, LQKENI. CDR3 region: CASSPPSQGGEQYF. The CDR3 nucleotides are TGTGCCAGCTCACCACCTTCACAGGGCGGCGAGCAGTACTTC.

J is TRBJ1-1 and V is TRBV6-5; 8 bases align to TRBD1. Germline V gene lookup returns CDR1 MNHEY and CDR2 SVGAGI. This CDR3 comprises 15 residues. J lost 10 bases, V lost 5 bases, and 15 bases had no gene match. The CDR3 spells CASSRTGQGPSGAFF. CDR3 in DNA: TGTGCCAGCAGTAGAACAGGACAGGGACCGTCGGGAGCTTTCTTT.

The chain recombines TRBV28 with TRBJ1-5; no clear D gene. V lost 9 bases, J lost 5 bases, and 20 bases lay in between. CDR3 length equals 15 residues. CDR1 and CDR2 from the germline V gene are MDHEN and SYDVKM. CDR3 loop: CASSLHSPMDQPQHF. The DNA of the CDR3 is TGTGCCAGTTCACTTCATTCCCCCATGGATCAGCCCCAGCATTTT. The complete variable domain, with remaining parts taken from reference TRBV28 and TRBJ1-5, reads DVKVTQSSRYLVKRTGEKVFLECVQDMDHENMFWYRQDPGLGLRLIYFSYDVKMKEKGDIPEGYSVSREKKERFSLILESASTNQTSMYLCASSLHSPMDQPQHFGDGTRLSIL.

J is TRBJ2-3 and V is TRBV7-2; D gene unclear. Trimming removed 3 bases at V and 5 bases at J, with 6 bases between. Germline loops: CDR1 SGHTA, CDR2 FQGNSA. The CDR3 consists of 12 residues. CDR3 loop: CASSFNLDTQYF. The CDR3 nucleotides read TGTGCCAGCAGCTTCAATTTAGATACGCAGTATTTT. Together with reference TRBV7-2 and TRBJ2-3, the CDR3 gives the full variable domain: GAGVSQSPSNKVTEKGKDVELRCDPISGHTALYWYRQSLGQGLEFLIYFQGNSAPDKSGLPSDRFSAERTGGSVSTLTIQRTQQEDSAVYLCASSFNLDTQYFGPGTRLTVL.

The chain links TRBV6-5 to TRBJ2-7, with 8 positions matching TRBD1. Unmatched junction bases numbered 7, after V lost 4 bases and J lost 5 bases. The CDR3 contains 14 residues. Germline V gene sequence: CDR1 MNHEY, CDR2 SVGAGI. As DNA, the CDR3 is TGTGCCAGCAGTTTCCGGACAGGGACGGACGAGCAGTACTTC. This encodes CASSFRTGTDEQYF.

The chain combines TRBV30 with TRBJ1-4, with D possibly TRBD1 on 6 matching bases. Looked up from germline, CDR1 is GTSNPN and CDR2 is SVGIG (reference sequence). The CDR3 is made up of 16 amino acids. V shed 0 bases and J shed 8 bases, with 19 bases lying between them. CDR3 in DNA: TGTGCCTGGAGTGTATTAGAGGGGGTGGGGAACGAAAAACTGTTTTTT. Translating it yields CAWSVLEGVGNEKLFF. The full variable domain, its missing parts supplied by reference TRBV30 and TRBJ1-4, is SQTIHQWPATLVQPVGSPLSLECTVEGTSNPNLYWYRQAAGRGLQLLFYSVGIGQISSEVPQNLSASRPQDRQFILSSKKLLLSDSGFYLCAWSVLEGVGNEKLFFGSGTQLSVL.

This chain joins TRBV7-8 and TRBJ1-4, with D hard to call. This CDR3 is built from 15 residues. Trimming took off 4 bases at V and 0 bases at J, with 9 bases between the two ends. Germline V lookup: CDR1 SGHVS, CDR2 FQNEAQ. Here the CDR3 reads CASSYNRATNEKLFF. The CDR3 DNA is TGTGCCAGCAGCTACAACAGAGCAACTAATGAAAAACTGTTTTTT. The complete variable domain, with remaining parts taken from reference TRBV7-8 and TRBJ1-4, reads GAGVSQSPRYKVAKRGQDVALRCDPISGHVSLFWYQQALGQGPEFLTYFQNEAQLDKSGLPSDRFFAERPEGSVSTLKIQRTQQEDSAVYLCASSYNRATNEKLFFGSGTQLSVL.

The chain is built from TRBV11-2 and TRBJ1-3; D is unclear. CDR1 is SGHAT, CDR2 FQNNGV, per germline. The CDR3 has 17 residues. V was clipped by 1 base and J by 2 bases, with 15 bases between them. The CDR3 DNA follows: TGTGCCAGCAGCTTAGTGACGGAGGCCAGAGCTGGAAACACCATATATTTT. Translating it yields CASSLVTEARAGNTIYF.

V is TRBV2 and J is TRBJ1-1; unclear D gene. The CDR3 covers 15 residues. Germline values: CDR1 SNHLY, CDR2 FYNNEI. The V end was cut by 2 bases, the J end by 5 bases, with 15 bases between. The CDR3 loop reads CASSERRGIQTEAFF. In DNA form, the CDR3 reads TGTGCCAGCAGTGAAAGAAGAGGGATTCAAACTGAAGCTTTCTTT.

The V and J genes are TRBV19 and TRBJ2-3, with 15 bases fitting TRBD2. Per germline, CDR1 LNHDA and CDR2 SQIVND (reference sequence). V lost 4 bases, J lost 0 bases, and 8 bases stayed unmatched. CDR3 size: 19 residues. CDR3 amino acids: CASSTGTSGRTYSTDTQYF. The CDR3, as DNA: TGTGCCAGTAGTACCGGGACTAGCGGGAGGACGTACAGCACAGATACGCAGTATTTT. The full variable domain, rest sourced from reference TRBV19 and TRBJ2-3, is DGGITQSPKYLFRKEGQNVTLSCEQNLNHDAMYWYRQDPGQGLRLIYYSQIVNDFQKGDIAEGYSVSREKKESFPLTVTSAQKNPTAFYLCASSTGTSGRTYSTDTQYFGPGTRLTVL.

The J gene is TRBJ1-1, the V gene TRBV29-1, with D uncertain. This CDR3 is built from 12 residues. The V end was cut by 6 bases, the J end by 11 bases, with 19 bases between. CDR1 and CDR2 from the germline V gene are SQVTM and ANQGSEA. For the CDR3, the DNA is TGCAGCGTCACGCGGGGTATTGAGAAGGCTTTCTTT. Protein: CSVTRGIEKAFF.